The rows below give T cell receptor beta chains drawn from one sample of a study of T cells in Graves' hyperthyroidism and ophthalmopathy. MiXCR, run by TCRdb on the multiplex PCR reads, gives a single entry per CDR3 protein. The sample includes about 290,000 distinct CDR3 sequences, roughly 13% seen only once; the top ten take 7% to 9.5%. The sample consisted of blood. These receptors were collected from a woman in her 40s with Graves' hyperthyroidism. CDR3s include the opening cysteine and the closing phenylalanine or tryptophan. Fields, in order: V gene, D gene, clone size, J gene, CDR3 DNA, CDR3 protein. The D gene is left open where the match is weak. Clone size is not always given. Where it is, it says once, few, many or a class for expanded clones.

TRBV18	-	many	TRBJ1-1	TGTGCCAGCTCACAATCGCCAGGAACTGAAGCTTTCTTT	CASSQSPGTEAFF
TRBV5-8	-	-	TRBJ1-1	TGTGCCAGCAGCTTGGCGGGCAGCTTGAACACTGAAGCTTTCTTT	CASSLAGSLNTEAFF
TRBV7-2	TRBD2	many	TRBJ2-1	TGTGCCAGCAGCTTGACTAGCGTCTACAATGAGCAGTTCTTC	CASSLTSVYNEQFF
TRBV10-3	-	few	TRBJ2-3	TGTGCCATCAGTGAGCTTTCTTTGAATGCAGATACGCAGTATTTT	CAISELSLNADTQYF
TRBV11-3	-	many	TRBJ2-2	TGTGCCAGCAGCTTAGCTTGGTCTAGCCACGGGGAGCTGTTTTTT	CASSLAWSSHGELFF
TRBV5-5	TRBD1	-	TRBJ1-3	TGTGCCAGCAGCTTCGGACAGGCCTCTGGAAATACCATATATTTT	CASSFGQASGNTIYF
TRBV9	-	-	TRBJ2-1	TGTGCCAGCAGCCCCACAGGGCGCGGTTACAATGAGCAGTTCTTC	CASSPTGRGYNEQFF
TRBV7-2	TRBD2	many	TRBJ2-1	TGTGCCAGCAGCTTAGCGTCTAGCGGGAGCACAAATGAGCAGTTCTTC	CASSLASSGSTNEQFF
TRBV24-1	TRBD2	many	TRBJ2-1	TGTGCCACCAGTGGCCTCTCCGGTCTTGCGGGGGGGTACAATGAGCAGTTCTTC	CATSGLSGLAGGYNEQFF
TRBV20-1	TRBD1	once	TRBJ2-7	TGCAGTGCACCGACAGGGTACGAGCAGTACTTC	CSAPTGYEQYF
TRBV29-1	-	many	TRBJ2-5	TGCAGCGTTGAGGTAGAGACCCAGTACTTC	CSVEVETQYF
TRBV6-2/TRBV6-3	-	-	TRBJ2-2	TGTGCCAGCCGGGTCTCTCACACCGGGGAGCTGTTTTTT	CASRVSHTGELFF
TRBV11-2	TRBD1	-	TRBJ2-5	TGTGCCAGCAGCCTGGGGACAGGGGTTCAGACCCAGTACTTC	CASSLGTGVQTQYF
TRBV18	-	-	TRBJ1-2	TGTGCCAGCTCACCCGTTACAAGCGAAACTTATAGCTACACCTTC	CASSPVTSETYSYTF
TRBV5-1	TRBD2	many	TRBJ2-1	TGCGCCAGCAGCTGGGGACTAGCGGGAGGAATTGAGCAGTTCTTC	CASSWGLAGGIEQFF
TRBV20-1	-	many	TRBJ1-4	TGCAGTGCTAGAGATCCGGGGGGCCGGACTAATGAAAAACTGTTTTTT	CSARDPGGRTNEKLFF
TRBV13	-	many	TRBJ1-2	TGTGCCAGCAGCTTGAGCCAGGGATTTTTTGGCTACACCTTC	CASSLSQGFFGYTF
TRBV28	TRBD1	-	TRBJ2-7	TGTGCCAGCAGTGGCCGACAGGGGGCATATGACGAGCAGTACTTC	CASSGRQGAYDEQYF
TRBV12-3/TRBV12-4	-	few	TRBJ1-3	TGTGCCAGCAAGGGGGGCACCCGGTTTGGAACTGGAAACACCATATATTTT	CASKGGTRFGTGNTIYF
TRBV7-9	TRBD2	-	TRBJ2-3	TGTGCCAGCAGCTTATCCCTAGCGGGAGGGAGGGATACGCAGTATTTT	CASSLSLAGGRDTQYF
TRBV3-1	TRBD2	many	TRBJ2-3	TGTGCCAGCAGCCGTTTCCTAGCGGGAGTGACAGATACGCAGTATTTT	CASSRFLAGVTDTQYF
TRBV10-2	-	-	TRBJ1-5	TGCGCCAGCGGTGAGTCGTACATTCGAGGTCAGCCCCAGCATTTT	CASGESYIRGQPQHF
TRBV12-3/TRBV12-4	-	many	TRBJ1-1	TGTGCCAGCCGAAGCGATTTTGAAGCTTTCTTT	CASRSDFEAFF
TRBV28	-	many	TRBJ1-2	TGTGCCAGCAGTTTCTCGGGGAGAGATGAAAACAACTATGGCTACACCTTC	CASSFSGRDENNYGYTF
TRBV19	-	-	TRBJ2-7	TGTGCCAGTAGTATGTTGGGGGGAAGGGGACCACCCTACGAGCAGTACTTC	CASSMLGGRGPPYEQYF
TRBV7-9	TRBD1	many	TRBJ2-7	TGTGCCAGCAGCACTCCCGGGACAGGGCGCTACGAGCAGTACTTC	CASSTPGTGRYEQYF
TRBV15	TRBD2	few	TRBJ2-7	TGTGCCCCCCAATCCCTAGCGGGAGGCTACGAGCAGTACTTC	CAPQSLAGGYEQYF
TRBV20-1	-	many	TRBJ1-5	TGCAGTGCTACAAAGGGGTCTGGAAATCAGCCCCAGCATTTT	CSATKGSGNQPQHF
TRBV10-3	TRBD2	-	TRBJ2-2	TGTGCCATCAGTGAGTCCGGTGCGGGAGAGGCCGGGGAGCTGTTTTTT	CAISESGAGEAGELFF
TRBV6-2/TRBV6-3	TRBD2	-	TRBJ2-3	TGTGCCAGCAGGATGGCGACTAGCGGCTACACAGATACGCAGTTTTTT	CASRMATSGYTDTQFF
TRBV7-9	TRBD1	-	TRBJ2-5	TGTGCCAGCAGCCTATGGGGACAGGACAAAGCGGGGACCCAGTACTTC	CASSLWGQDKAGTQYF